Below, one TCR beta chain is given with its context. It has no known antigen specificity. Base-call qualities are not available, and no considerably larger clone is one nucleotide away. CDR1 and CDR2 (SQVTM, ANQGSEA) derive from the germline V gene. The CDR3 spans 15 residues, from the cysteine through the phenylalanine. Only the CDR3 portion is preserved as DNA: 45 bases, with reading frame beginning at the first base. Each collaborating institution followed its own protocols to collect whole blood in K2EDTA tubes. For TCRbeta analysis, collaborators shipped samples in one of three forms: frozen whole blood, isolated PBMCs, or DNA extracted from either of those sample types. The data were obtained in a study of blood T cell repertoires in COVID-19 (dated by TCRdb to the early 2020s). With regard to the full study: The collaborator samples originated in the United States, Italy and Spain and spanned the acute and convalescent phases of COVID-19. Samples came from the ongoing ImmuneRACE study (first 160 participants) plus 1,254 subjects from 6 global collaborators. The material from the prospective study consisted of cDNA or gDNA derived from T cells, B-cell-depleted T cells, or PBMCs. Nearly every sample came with metadata listing a de-identified subject ID, COVID-19 status, age in years and sex. HLA class I and class II types, where available, came from metadata supplied by the sample provider rather than from assay-based typing. The repertoires were made available in a free public database intended to serve as a resource for research on the immune response to SARS-CoV-2. The dataset comprised deeply sampled blood TCRbeta repertoires from subjects exposed to, actively infected with, or recovered from COVID-19.

Overall study outcomes, separate from this receptor: Clinical and demographic metadata were provided uncurated, with the amount varying by source and participant.

The immunoSEQ Assay, a bias-controlled multiplex PCR, was used to amplify TCRbeta CDR3 regions from genomic DNA. The authors processed their data as follows. The number of nucleated cells in each sample was estimated by amplification of reference gene primers within the assay. Sequence reads were collapsed and filtered to measure the absolute abundance of every unique TCRbeta CDR3 rearrangement. For each sample, productive Simpson clonality was calculated as the square root of Simpson's diversity index across productive rearrangements. Held by TCRdb, this immuneACCESS table contains in-frame sequences only and omits some clones. Under half of the omission traces to an unresolved V gene where checked; the cause of the rest is unknown. Clone size and V and J calls were adopted from that table, with D and trimming inferred from the DNA. The sample records about 35,000 clones, 75% to 90% of which are singletons. The biggest ten clones account for 35% to 45% of the sample.

The sequencing input was peripheral blood. The receptor comes from a man in his 60s with active or convalescent COVID-19. Recombination linked TRBV29-1 to TRBJ2-7, with 10 bases matching TRBD2. Gene TRBJ2-1 matches the end of the DNA better, so the J call may be wrong. Read as DNA, the sequence is TGCAGCTCCCGCCCAGAGGGCCTAGCGGGAGTTGAGCAGTTCTTC. Translated, this gives CSSRPEGLAGVEQFF.